The rows below give T cell receptor beta chains drawn from one sample of a study of memory CD4+ T cells and cytomegalovirus serostatus. Measured with immunoSEQ multiplex PCR; TCRdb has only the in-frame clones, and not every one. The sample lists 60,000 or so clones, more than 70% occurring once. The specimen sequenced was memory CD4+ T cells from blood. These receptors originate from an adult in good health and CMV-seronegative. Some clones in this sample may be carry-over from other donors' samples. CDR3s include the opening cysteine and the closing phenylalanine or tryptophan. D genes are given only for firm matches. Where a row states a size, it is once, few, many or the class of an expanded clone; other rows omit it.

>.|TRBJ1-2|.|TRBV4-2
CASSVDVTGYTF
TGTGCCAGCAGCGTAGATGTAACGGGCTACACCTTC
>.|TRBJ2-2|.|TRBV11-2
CASSLQKDTGELFF
TGTGCCAGCAGCCTGCAAAAGGACACCGGGGAGCTGTTTTTT
>.|TRBJ2-7|.|TRBV7-2
CASSLEGGAGVSSYEQYF
TGTGCCAGCAGCTTAGAAGGGGGGGCGGGAGTGAGCTCCTACGAGCAGTACTTC
>.|TRBJ2-7|TRBD2|TRBV18
CASSPGSGRVYEQYF
TGTGCCAGCTCACCAGGCAGCGGGAGGGTCTACGAGCAGTACTTC
>.|TRBJ1-1|.|TRBV10-3
CAISEHGRTEAFF
TGTGCCATCAGTGAGCACGGAAGGACTGAAGCTTTCTTT
>.|TRBJ2-3|TRBD1|TRBV19
CASSSAGQGESRTQYF
TGTGCCAGTAGTAGTGCGGGACAGGGCGAAAGTAGGACGCAGTATTTT
>.|TRBJ1-3|TRBD1|TRBV5-1
CASSLGSRDSSGNTIYF
TGCGCCAGCAGCTTGGGATCCCGGGACAGCTCTGGAAACACCATATATTTT
>.|TRBJ1-1|.|TRBV6-6
CASSYVGTEAFF
TGTGCCAGCAGTTACGTGGGGACTGAAGCTTTCTTT
>.|TRBJ1-6|TRBD1|TRBV6-5
CASSYGTGENSPLHF
TGTGCCAGCAGTTACGGGACAGGGGAGAATTCACCCCTCCACTTT
>.|TRBJ1-5|TRBD1|TRBV28
CASSPRQGLNQPQHF
TGTGCCAGCAGTCCACGACAGGGACTCAATCAGCCCCAGCATTTT
>.|TRBJ1-2|.|TRBV6-6
CASSYSATHPGYTF
TGTGCCAGCAGTTACTCAGCCACTCATCCTGGCTACACCTTC
>.|TRBJ2-7|.|TRBV10-1
CASSEAGYEQYF
TGCGCCAGCAGTGAAGCAGGGTACGAGCAGTACTTC
>.|TRBJ1-4|.|TRBV6-5
CASSYSPGRRPGELFF
TGTGCCAGCAGTTACTCCCCGGGACGGAGGCCCGGGGAACTGTTTTTT
>.|TRBJ2-6|TRBD1|TRBV5-1
CASSRGQGATSGANVLTF
TGCGCCAGCAGCAGGGGACAGGGGGCAACCTCTGGGGCCAACGTCCTGACTTTC
>once|TRBJ1-4|.|TRBV30
CAWKSPRATNEKLFF
TGTGCCTGGAAATCCCCGCGTGCAACTAATGAAAAACTGTTTTTT
>.|TRBJ2-1|TRBD2|TRBV29-1
CSVGTSGGLIGEQFF
TGCAGCGTTGGGACTAGCGGGGGTTTAATCGGTGAGCAGTTCTTC
>.|TRBJ1-4|.|TRBV27
CASSRDSYNEKLFF
TGTGCCAGCTCTCGAGACAGCTATAATGAAAAACTGTTTTTT
>.|TRBJ2-1|.|TRBV20-1
CSALSGEQFF
TGCAGTGCCCTGAGTGGGGAGCAGTTCTTC
>.|TRBJ2-1|TRBD2|TRBV2
CASSILAGVGEQFF
TGTGCCAGCAGTATACTAGCGGGAGTAGGTGAGCAGTTCTTC
>.|TRBJ1-5|.|TRBV28
CASRPSGQNYQPQHF
TGTGCCAGCAGACCCTCGGGGCAAAATTATCAGCCCCAGCATTTT
>.|TRBJ1-4|.|TRBV6-6
CASSRPGGDEKLFF
TGTGCCAGCAGTAGGCCGGGGGGGGATGAAAAACTGTTTTTT
>.|TRBJ2-1|TRBD1|TRBV2
CASSDLRDSYNEQFF
TGTGCCAGCAGTGATCTCCGGGACAGCTACAATGAGCAGTTCTTC
>.|TRBJ1-5|TRBD1|TRBV4-1
CASSPMTGGEYSNQPQHF
TGCGCCAGCAGCCCAATGACAGGGGGGGAATATAGCAATCAGCCCCAGCATTTT
>.|TRBJ1-2|.|TRBV28
CASSSSLRGYTF
TGTGCCAGCAGTTCATCCCTAAGGGGCTACACCTTC
>.|TRBJ2-2|TRBD2|TRBV4-2
CASSQDQLGRAGELFF
TGTGCCAGCAGCCAAGATCAACTAGGGAGGGCCGGGGAGCTGTTTTTT
>.|TRBJ2-7|.|TRBV5-6
CASSLLTGTSSYEQYF
TGTGCCAGCAGCCTGCTAACAGGGACGAGCTCCTACGAGCAGTACTTC
>.|TRBJ2-5|TRBD1|TRBV28
CASSLGTGVLETQYF
TGTGCCAGCAGTTTAGGGACAGGGGTCTTGGAGACCCAGTACTTC
>.|TRBJ2-3|TRBD2|TRBV5-1
CASSLIPSGGTDTQYF
TGCGCCAGCAGCTTGATTCCTAGCGGAGGCACAGATACGCAGTATTTT
>.|TRBJ1-2|TRBD1|TRBV6-5
CASSSRGGGYGYTF
TGTGCCAGCAGCTCCAGGGGGGGCGGTTATGGCTACACCTTC
>.|TRBJ1-2|TRBD1|TRBV11-2
CASSLSLGGSYGYTF
TGTGCCAGCAGCTTATCTTTAGGGGGCAGCTATGGCTACACCTTC
>.|TRBJ2-1|.|TRBV6-4
CARGSLAFEQGEQFF
TGTGCCAGAGGCTCCCTAGCGTTCGAACAGGGTGAGCAGTTCTTC
>once|TRBJ1-1|.|TRBV4-2
CASSQAGGNTEAFF
TGTGCCAGCAGCCAAGCCGGGGGTAACACTGAAGCTTTCTTT
>.|TRBJ2-1|TRBD2|TRBV7-9
CASSRLASEQFF
TGTGCCAGCAGCCGACTAGCTAGTGAGCAGTTCTTC
>.|TRBJ1-2|.|TRBV7-2
CASTQDVYGYTF
TGTGCCAGCACCCAGGACGTCTATGGCTACACCTTC
>.|TRBJ1-1|.|TRBV6-5
CASRGVVRAFF
TGTGCCAGCAGGGGAGTGGTGAGAGCTTTCTTT
>.|TRBJ1-6|.|TRBV27
CASSRGGGADSPLHF
TGTGCCAGCAGTCGGGGTGGGGGGGCAGATTCACCCCTCCACTTT
>.|TRBJ1-3|TRBD1|TRBV9
CASSVATGRNTIYF
TGTGCCAGCAGCGTAGCGACAGGGAGAAACACCATATATTTT
>few|TRBJ1-1|.|TRBV27
CASSFRQGRTEAFF
TGTGCCAGCAGTTTTAGGCAGGGAAGGACTGAAGCTTTCTTT
>.|TRBJ2-1|TRBD2|TRBV5-1
CASSSSTLAGIANEQFF
TGCGCCAGCAGCTCGTCCACTCTAGCGGGAATAGCCAATGAGCAGTTCTTC
>.|TRBJ2-5|.|TRBV5-6
CASSLEFQETQYF
TGTGCCAGCAGCTTGGAATTCCAAGAGACCCAGTACTTC
>.|TRBJ2-1|.|TRBV7-2
CASSFRTPEQFF
TGTGCCAGCAGCTTCCGGACTCCTGAGCAGTTCTTC
>.|TRBJ1-2|TRBD1|TRBV28
CASSGTGGNYGYTF
TGTGCCAGCAGTGGGACAGGGGGTAACTATGGCTACACCTTC
>.|TRBJ1-3|TRBD1|TRBV30
CAWHREGASGNTIYF
TGTGCCTGGCATAGAGAGGGGGCCTCTGGAAACACCATATATTTT
>.|TRBJ2-1|TRBD2|TRBV15
CATSRGGLEGEQFF
TGTGCCACCAGCAGAGGCGGACTAGAAGGTGAGCAGTTCTTC
>once|TRBJ2-7|.|TRBV28
CASSLRGGFDRTYEQYF
TGTGCCAGCAGTTTGCGGGGTGGGTTTGACAGAACCTACGAGCAGTACTTC
>.|TRBJ2-7|TRBD1|TRBV5-1
CASSMGQGMYEQYF
TGCGCCAGCAGTATGGGACAGGGAATGTACGAGCAGTACTTC
>few|TRBJ2-7|.|TRBV7-9
CASSLTPREQYF
TGTGCCAGCAGCCTGACTCCCCGCGAGCAGTACTTC
>once|TRBJ2-3|TRBD1|TRBV29-1
CSVDRGRDTDTQYF
TGCAGCGTTGACAGGGGGCGGGACACAGATACGCAGTATTTT
>.|TRBJ1-5|TRBD1|TRBV19
CASSNGQGNQPQHF
TGTGCCAGTAGTAATGGACAGGGAAATCAGCCCCAGCATTTT
>once|TRBJ2-7|.|TRBV5-1
CASSLDQTRATRSKQYF
TGCGCCAGCAGCTTGGACCAAACTAGAGCGACCCGTTCCAAGCAGTACTTC
>once|TRBJ2-5|TRBD1|TRBV2
CASSSRTGGETQYF
TGTGCCAGCAGTTCCCGGACAGGGGGAGAGACCCAGTACTTC
>.|TRBJ1-2|.|TRBV11-2
CASSLVRQKGGYTF
TGTGCCAGCAGCTTAGTTCGACAAAAGGGGGGCTACACCTTC
>.|TRBJ2-7|.|TRBV7-2
CASSSPRSAPSYEQYF
TGTGCCAGCAGCTCCCCTCGGAGTGCCCCCTCCTACGAGCAGTACTTC
>once|TRBJ2-3|.|TRBV11-2
CASSLARGATQYF
TGTGCCAGCAGCTTAGCCCGGGGTGCTACGCAGTATTTT
>.|TRBJ2-5|.|TRBV18
CASSPETRETQYF
TGTGCCAGCTCACCCGAAACACGGGAGACCCAGTACTTC
>.|TRBJ2-7|.|TRBV4-1
CASSQGLHKTLTIYEQYF
TGCGCCAGCAGCCAAGGGCTCCATAAAACCCTAACCATCTACGAGCAGTACTTC
>few|TRBJ2-2|.|TRBV7-9
CASTDPTDNTGELFF
TGTGCCAGCACTGATCCGACAGACAACACCGGGGAGCTGTTTTTT
>.|TRBJ2-3|.|TRBV19
CAGGTPGADTQYF
TGTGCCGGAGGGACACCTGGCGCAGATACGCAGTATTTT
>.|TRBJ2-5|.|TRBV29-1
CSVDQFGTQYF
TGCAGCGTTGACCAGTTCGGGACCCAGTACTTC